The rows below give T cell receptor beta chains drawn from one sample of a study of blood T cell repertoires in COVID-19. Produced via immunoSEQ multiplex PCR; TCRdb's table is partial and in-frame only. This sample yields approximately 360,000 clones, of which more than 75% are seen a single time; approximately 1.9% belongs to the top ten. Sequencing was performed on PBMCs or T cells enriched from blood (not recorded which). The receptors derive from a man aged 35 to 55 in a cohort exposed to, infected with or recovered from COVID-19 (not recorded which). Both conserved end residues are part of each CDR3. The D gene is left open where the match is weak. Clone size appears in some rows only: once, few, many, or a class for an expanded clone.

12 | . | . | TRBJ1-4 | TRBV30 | CAWSVPRKKLFF | TGTGCCTGGAGTGTACCGCGGAAAAAACTGTTTTTT
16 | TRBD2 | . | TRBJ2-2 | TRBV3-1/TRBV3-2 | CASSQGTSGRDGELFF | TGTGCCAGCAGCCAAGGGACTAGCGGGAGAGACGGGGAGCTGTTTTTT
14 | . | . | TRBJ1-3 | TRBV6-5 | CASRVGRGGNTIYF | TGTGCCAGCAGGGTCGGCAGGGGTGGAAACACCATATATTTT
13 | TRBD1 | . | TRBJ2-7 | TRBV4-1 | CASGDSGSYEQYF | TGCGCCAGCGGGGACAGTGGGTCCTACGAGCAGTACTTC
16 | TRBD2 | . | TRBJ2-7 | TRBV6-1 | CASSAIGTSGAYEQYF | TGTGCCAGCAGTGCCATTGGGACTAGCGGCGCCTACGAGCAGTACTTC
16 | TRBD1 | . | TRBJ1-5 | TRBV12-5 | CASGLAARDRDQPQHF | TGTGCTAGTGGTTTGGCCGCCCGGGACAGGGATCAGCCCCAGCATTTT
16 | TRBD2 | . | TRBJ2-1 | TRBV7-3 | CASSLLVTSGRHEQFF | TGTGCCAGCAGCTTATTGGTCACTAGCGGGAGGCATGAGCAGTTCTTC
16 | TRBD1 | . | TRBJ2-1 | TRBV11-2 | CASSLNGQGARNEQFF | TGTGCCAGCAGCTTAAACGGGCAGGGGGCGCGGAATGAGCAGTTCTTC
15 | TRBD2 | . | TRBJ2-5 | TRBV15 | CATSRDRLAGGTQYF | TGTGCCACCAGCAGAGATCGACTAGCGGGAGGGACCCAGTACTTC
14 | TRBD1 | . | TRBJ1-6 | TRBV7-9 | CASRGQGDNSPLHF | TGTGCCAGCAGGGGACAGGGAGATAATTCACCCCTCCACTTT
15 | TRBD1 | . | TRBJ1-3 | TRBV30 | CAWTPRGTAGNTIYF | TGTGCCTGGACCCCGCGAGGGACAGCTGGAAACACCATATATTTT
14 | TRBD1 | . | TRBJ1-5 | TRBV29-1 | CSVASGTGVQPQHF | TGCAGCGTTGCGTCCGGGACAGGGGTTCAGCCCCAGCATTTT
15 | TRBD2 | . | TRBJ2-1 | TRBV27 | CASSLRLAGINEQFF | TGTGCCAGCAGTTTACGACTAGCGGGGATCAATGAGCAGTTCTTC
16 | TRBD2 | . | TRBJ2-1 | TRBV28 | CASSPPLAGVANEQFF | TGTGCCAGCAGTCCCCCCCTAGCGGGAGTTGCCAATGAGCAGTTCTTC
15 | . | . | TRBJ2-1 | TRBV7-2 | CASSHYPSSYNEQFF | TGTGCCAGCAGCCATTACCCTAGCTCCTACAATGAGCAGTTCTTC
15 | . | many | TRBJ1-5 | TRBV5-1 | CASSLAPGEGQPQHF | TGCGCCAGCAGCTTGGCGCCAGGGGAAGGACAGCCCCAGCATTTT
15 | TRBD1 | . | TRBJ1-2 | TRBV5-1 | CASSLRTGGGDGYTF | TGCGCCAGCAGCTTGAGAACAGGGGGCGGGGATGGCTACACCTTC
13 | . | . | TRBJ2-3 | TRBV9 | CASSVVGGNTQYF | TGTGCCAGCAGCGTAGTCGGGGGAAATACGCAGTATTTT
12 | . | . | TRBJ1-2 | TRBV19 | CASSKDYYGYTF | TGTGCCAGTAGTAAGGACTACTATGGCTACACCTTC
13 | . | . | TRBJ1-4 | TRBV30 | CAWSGTVNEKLFF | TGTGCCTGGAGTGGAACAGTTAATGAAAAACTGTTTTTT
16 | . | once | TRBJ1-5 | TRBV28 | CASSLDVRYSNQPQHF | TGTGCCAGCAGTTTAGATGTACGGTATAGCAATCAGCCCCAGCATTTT
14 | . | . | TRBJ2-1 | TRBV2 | CASSKGRGVNEQFF | TGTGCCAGCAGCAAGGGGCGGGGTGTGAATGAGCAGTTCTTC
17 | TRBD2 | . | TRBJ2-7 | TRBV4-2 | CASSQDPGLAGVNEQYF | TGTGCCAGCAGCCAAGATCCCGGGCTAGCGGGAGTAAACGAGCAGTACTTC
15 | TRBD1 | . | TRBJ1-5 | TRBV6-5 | CASRAQRTGSQPQHF | TGTGCCAGCAGAGCTCAAAGGACAGGGAGTCAGCCCCAGCATTTT
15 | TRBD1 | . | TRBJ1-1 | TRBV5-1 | CASRIPGQGNTEAFF | TGCGCCAGCAGAATTCCGGGACAGGGGAACACTGAAGCTTTCTTT
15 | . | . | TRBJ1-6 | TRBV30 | CAWSVSSGRRSPLHF | TGTGCCTGGAGTGTAAGTTCAGGGCGGCGTTCACCCCTCCACTTT
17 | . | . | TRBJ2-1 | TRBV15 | CATSRGRSGRSHNEQFF | TGTGCCACCAGCAGAGGGAGGTCCGGGCGAAGTCACAATGAGCAGTTCTTC
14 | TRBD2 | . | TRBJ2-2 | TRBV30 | CAWRLAGRTGELFF | TGTGCCTGGAGACTAGCGGGAAGGACCGGGGAGCTGTTTTTT
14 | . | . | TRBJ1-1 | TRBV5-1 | CASSDQNRPTEAFF | TGCGCCAGCAGCGATCAGAACAGGCCCACTGAAGCTTTCTTT
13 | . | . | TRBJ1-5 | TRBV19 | CASSDRKIQPQHF | TGTGCCAGTAGTGACAGGAAGATCCAGCCCCAGCATTTT
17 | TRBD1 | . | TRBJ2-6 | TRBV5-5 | CASSLVQGLSGANVLTF | TGTGCCAGCAGCTTGGTACAGGGGCTCTCTGGGGCCAACGTCCTGACTTTC
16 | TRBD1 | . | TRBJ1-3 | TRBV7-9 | CASSTQQGSSGNTIYF | TGTGCCAGCAGCACCCAACAGGGGAGCTCTGGAAACACCATATATTTT
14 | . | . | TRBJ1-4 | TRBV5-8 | CASSRTGANEKLFF | TGTGCCAGCAGCAGGACGGGGGCTAATGAAAAACTGTTTTTT
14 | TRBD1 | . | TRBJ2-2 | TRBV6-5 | CASRQTGEAGELFF | TGTGCCAGCAGGCAGACAGGGGAGGCCGGGGAGCTGTTTTTT
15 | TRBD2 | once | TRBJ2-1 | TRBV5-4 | CASSLTSDSYNEQFF | TGTGCCAGCAGCTTGACTAGCGACTCCTACAATGAGCAGTTCTTC
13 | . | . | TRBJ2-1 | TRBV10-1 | CASSAGSYNEQFF | TGCGCCAGCAGTGCGGGGTCCTACAATGAGCAGTTCTTC
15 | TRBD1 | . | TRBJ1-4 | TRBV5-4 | CASSLTGATNEKLFF | TGTGCCAGCAGCCTTACAGGGGCAACTAATGAAAAACTGTTTTTT
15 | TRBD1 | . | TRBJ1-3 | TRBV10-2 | CASSELARGRNTIYF | TGCGCCAGCAGTGAATTGGCCAGGGGGCGAAACACCATATATTTT
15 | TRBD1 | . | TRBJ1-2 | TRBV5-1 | CASSLGQGGGYGYTF | TGCGCCAGCAGCTTGGGTCAGGGGGGAGGCTATGGCTACACCTTC
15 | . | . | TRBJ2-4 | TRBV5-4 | CASSPSTIAKNIQYF | TGTGCCAGCAGCCCATCTACGATAGCCAAAAACATTCAGTACTTC
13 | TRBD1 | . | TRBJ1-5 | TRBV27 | CASSGQGNQPQHF | TGTGCCAGCAGTGGACAGGGCAATCAGCCCCAGCATTTT
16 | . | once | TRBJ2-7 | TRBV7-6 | CASSLPPGVGNYEQYF | TGTGCCAGCAGCTTACCCCCGGGAGTGGGAAACTACGAGCAGTACTTC
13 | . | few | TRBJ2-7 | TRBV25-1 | CASSVRGTYEQYF | TGTGCCAGCAGTGTTAGGGGGACCTACGAGCAGTACTTC
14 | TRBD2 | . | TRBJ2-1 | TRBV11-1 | CASQRELSYNEQFF | TGTGCCTCCCAGCGGGAGTTATCATACAATGAGCAGTTCTTC
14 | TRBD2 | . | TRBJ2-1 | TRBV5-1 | CASSLVAGLDEQFF | TGCGCCAGCAGCTTGGTAGCGGGCTTGGATGAGCAGTTCTTC
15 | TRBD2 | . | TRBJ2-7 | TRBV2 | CASSLSSGRAGEQYF | TGTGCCAGCAGCCTTTCGAGCGGGAGGGCGGGCGAGCAGTACTTC